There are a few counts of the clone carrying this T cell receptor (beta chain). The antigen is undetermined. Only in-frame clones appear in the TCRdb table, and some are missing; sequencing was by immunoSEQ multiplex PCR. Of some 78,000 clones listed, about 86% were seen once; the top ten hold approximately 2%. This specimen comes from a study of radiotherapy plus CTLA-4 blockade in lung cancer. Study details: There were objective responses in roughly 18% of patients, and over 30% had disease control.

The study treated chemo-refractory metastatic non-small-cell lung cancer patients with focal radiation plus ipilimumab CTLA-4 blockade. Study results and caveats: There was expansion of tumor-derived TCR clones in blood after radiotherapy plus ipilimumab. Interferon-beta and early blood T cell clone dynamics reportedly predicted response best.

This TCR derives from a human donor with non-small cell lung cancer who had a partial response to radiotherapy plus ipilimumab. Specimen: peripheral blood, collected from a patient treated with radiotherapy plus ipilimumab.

CDR3: CASSRNTEAFF. CDR3 sequence (DNA): TGTGCCAGCAGCCGTAACACTGAAGCTTTCTTT. V usage is TRBV28 and J usage is TRBJ1-1; D gene unclear. Germline V gene data show CDR1 as MDHEN and CDR2 as SYDVKM. The CDR3 sequence is 11 residues long. V gave up 6 bases and J gave up 2 bases, with 4 bases separating them. The variable domain in full, with the rest retrieved from reference TRBV28 and TRBJ1-1, is DVKVTQSSRYLVKRTGEKVFLECVQDMDHENMFWYRQDPGLGLRLIYFSYDVKMKEKGDIPEGYSVSREKKERFSLILESASTNQTSMYLCASSRNTEAFFGQGTRLTVV.